This T cell receptor (beta chain) was sequenced during a study of blood T cell repertoires in COVID-19. Study context: In each case, the material was cDNA or gDNA derived from T cells, B-cell-depleted T cells, or PBMCs.

Germline V gives CDR1 SGDLS, CDR2 YYNGEE. The germline V and J ends were trimmed by 3 bases and 0 bases, with 9 bases remaining between them. The CDR3 spans 15 residues. The table came from immunoSEQ multiplex PCR; TCRdb's copy has only in-frame clones and leaves some out. Among about 140,000 clones listed, about 80% were seen once. This sequence joins TRBV9 and TRBJ2-2; tentatively, D is TRBD2 (5 bases). Sequencing input: peripheral blood. The clonotype comes from a man aged 45-65 years with acute or convalescent COVID-19. CDR3 nucleotides: TGTGCCAGCAGCGAGCGGCTAACGAACACCGGGGAGCTGTTTTTT. Its translation: CASSERLTNTGELFF. The full variable domain, with the rest looked up from reference TRBV9 and TRBJ2-2, is DSGVTQTPKHLITATGQRVTLRCSPRSGDLSVYWYQQSLDQGLQFLIQYYNGEERAKGNILERFSAQQFPDLHSELNLSSLELGDSALYFCASSERLTNTGELFFGEGSRLTVL.